These 12 T cell receptor beta chains were sequenced from one sample in a study of PD-L1 blockade in urothelial cancer. Data came from immunoSEQ multiplex PCR; TCRdb stores just in-frame clones and leaves some out. The sample carries about 80,000 clones, 85% recorded once. Time point indicated: pretreatment peripheral blood. Sample: PBMCs, taken around atezolizumab (anti-PD-L1) treatment. These receptors all stem from a man aged 40-55 years with urothelial cancer.

The chain employs TRBV9 and TRBJ2-1, with D possibly being TRBD2 (5 bases). Germline V lookup: CDR1 SGDLS, CDR2 YYNGEE. V was trimmed by 0 bases and J by 6 bases, leaving 10 bases between them. CDR3 length equals 14 residues. The CDR3 sequence is CASSVGPSTNEQFF. The CDR3 DNA reads TGTGCCAGCAGCGTAGGTCCTAGCACCAATGAGCAGTTCTTC.

The CDR3 is CASRVGTLGTRQPQHF. CDR3 bases: TGTGCCAGCAGGGTCGGGACTTTGGGCACGAGGCAGCCCCAGCATTTT. This chain connects TRBV28 to TRBJ1-5; maybe TRBD1 (5 bases). CDR3 length: 16 amino acids. Trimming took off 6 bases at V and 7 bases at J, with 22 bases between the two ends. The germline gives CDR1 MDHEN, CDR2 SYDVKM.

This chain joins TRBV28 and TRBJ2-6; no clear D gene. This CDR3 comprises 14 residues. V lost 4 bases and J 0 bases, leaving 4 bases between the germline ends. Germline V gives CDR1 MDHEN, CDR2 SYDVKM. CDR3 amino acids: CASSSLSGANVLTF. The CDR3 coding sequence is TGTGCCAGCAGTTCACTCTCTGGGGCCAACGTCCTGACTTTC.

This rearrangement joins TRBV5-4 to TRBJ2-7; D not resolved. The germline gives CDR1 SGHNT, CDR2 YYREEE (reference sequence). The CDR3 has 11 residues. The V and J ends lost 3 bases and 3 bases respectively, with 4 bases between them. The CDR3 DNA is TGTGCCAGCAGCTCGGGCTACGAGCAGTACTTC. Encoded protein: CASSSGYEQYF. The entire variable domain, with the rest obtained from reference TRBV5-4 and TRBJ2-7, is as follows: ETGVTQSPTHLIKTRGQQVTLRCSSQSGHNTVSWYQQALGQGPQFIFQYYREEENGRGNFPPRFSGLQFPNYSSELNVNALELDDSALYLCASSSGYEQYFGPGTRLTVT.

The V gene is TRBV10-1, the J gene TRBJ1-2; 7 bases align to TRBD1. Germline CDR1 and CDR2: WNHNN and SYGVQD (reference sequence). The ends lost 4 bases at V and 5 bases at J; junction bases unmatched: 10. This CDR3 has 15 residues. The chain's CDR3 is CASSATKTGDYGYTF. DNA for the CDR3: TGCGCCAGCAGTGCCACAAAAACAGGGGATTATGGCTACACCTTC.

This clone turned up a few times. V gene TRBV18 combines with J gene TRBJ1-2, with 9 positions matching TRBD1. The V segment lost 3 bases and the J segment 8 bases; nucleotides outside the gene matches: 4. Germline CDR1 KGHSH, CDR2 LQKENI. CDR3 size: 13 residues. The CDR3 DNA sequence: TGTGCCAGCTCACCCAGGACAGGGGACGGCTACACCTTC. Its protein is CASSPRTGDGYTF.

The rearrangement uses TRBV11-2 and TRBJ2-5; 9 bases are shared with TRBD2. This CDR3 has 18 amino acids. J lost 5 bases, V lost 5 bases, and 18 bases had no gene match. The V gene's germline CDR1 is SGHAT and CDR2 FQNNGV. CDR3 loop: CASSQGGELSGSRETQYF. In DNA, the CDR3 is TGTGCCAGCAGCCAAGGAGGGGAGCTTAGCGGGAGCAGGGAGACCCAGTACTTC.

In DNA, the CDR3 is TGTGCCAGCAGCTTACAGGGTTATGGCTACACCTTC. Translating it yields CASSLQGYGYTF. V and J are TRBV7-2 and TRBJ1-2; possible D gene TRBD1, 5 bases. From germline, CDR1 is SGHTA and CDR2 FQGNSA. V was pared by 2 bases and J by 5 bases, with 6 bases between. CDR3 length: 12 residues.

This rearrangement joins TRBV7-8 to TRBJ2-7; tentative D call: TRBD2 (6 bases). The CDR3 is 14 residues long. Trimming cost V 3 bases and J 5 bases, with 14 bases left between them. Germline V gene lookup returns CDR1 SGHVS and CDR2 FQNEAQ. The CDR3 DNA follows: TGTGCCAGCAGCTTCTCCGGGGGTTCGGACGAGCAGTACTTC. This gives the protein CASSFSGGSDEQYF.

The chain is built from TRBV30 and TRBJ2-5; unclear D gene. The CDR3 covers 11 residues. The V gene lost 5 bases and the J gene lost 1 base, with 5 bases spanning the gap. Germline CDR1 GTSNPN, CDR2 SVGIG (reference sequence). CDR3 amino acids: CAWGRQETQYF. The CDR3 bases are TGTGCCTGGGGGCGCCAAGAGACCCAGTACTTC.

The chain has TRBV28 and TRBJ1-5; D might be TRBD1 (6 bases). Between the trimmed V and J ends, which lost 8 bases and 1 base, there was a span of 9 bases. This CDR3 has 13 residues. The germline V gene encodes CDR1 MDHEN and CDR2 SYDVKM. The CDR3: CASQRGSNQPQHF. The CDR3 DNA sequence: TGTGCCAGCCAGAGGGGGAGCAATCAGCCCCAGCATTTT.

V usage is TRBV9 and J usage is TRBJ2-3; 8 bases fit TRBD2. The germline gives CDR1 SGDLS, CDR2 YYNGEE. This CDR3 spans 16 amino acids. J was trimmed by 0 bases and V by 2 bases; bases with no gene match: 5. For the CDR3, the DNA is TGTGCCAGCAGCGTCGGGGGGGTCCCTAGCACAGATACGCAGTATTTT. This gives the protein CASSVGGVPSTDTQYF. Combining the CDR3 with reference TRBV9 and TRBJ2-3 gives the whole variable domain DSGVTQTPKHLITATGQRVTLRCSPRSGDLSVYWYQQSLDQGLQFLIQYYNGEERAKGNILERFSAQQFPDLHSELNLSSLELGDSALYFCASSVGGVPSTDTQYFGPGTRLTVL.